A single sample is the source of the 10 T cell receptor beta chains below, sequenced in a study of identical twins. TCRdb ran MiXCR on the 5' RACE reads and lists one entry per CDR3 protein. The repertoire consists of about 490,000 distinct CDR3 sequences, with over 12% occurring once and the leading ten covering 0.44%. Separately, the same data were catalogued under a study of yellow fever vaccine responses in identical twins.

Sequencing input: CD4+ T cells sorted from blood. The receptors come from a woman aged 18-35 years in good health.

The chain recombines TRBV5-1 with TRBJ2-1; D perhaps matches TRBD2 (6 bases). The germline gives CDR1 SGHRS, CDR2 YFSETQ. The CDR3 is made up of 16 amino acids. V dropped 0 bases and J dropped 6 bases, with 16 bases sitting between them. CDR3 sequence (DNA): TGCGCCAGCAGCTTGGGGGCTAGCGTAGTTTCCAATGAGCAGTTCTTC. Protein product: CASSLGASVVSNEQFF. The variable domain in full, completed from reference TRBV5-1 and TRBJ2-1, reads KAGVTQTPRYLIKTRGQQVTLSCSPISGHRSVSWYQQTPGQGLQFLFEYFSETQRNKGNFPGRFSGRQFSNSRSEMNVSTLELGDSALYLCASSLGASVVSNEQFFGPGTRLTVL.

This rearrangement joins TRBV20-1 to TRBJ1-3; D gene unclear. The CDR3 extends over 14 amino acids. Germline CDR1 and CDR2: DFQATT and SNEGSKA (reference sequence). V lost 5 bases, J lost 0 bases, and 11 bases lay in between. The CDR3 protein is CSAETRSSGNTIYF. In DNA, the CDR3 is TGCAGTGCTGAAACCAGGAGCTCTGGAAACACCATATATTTT.

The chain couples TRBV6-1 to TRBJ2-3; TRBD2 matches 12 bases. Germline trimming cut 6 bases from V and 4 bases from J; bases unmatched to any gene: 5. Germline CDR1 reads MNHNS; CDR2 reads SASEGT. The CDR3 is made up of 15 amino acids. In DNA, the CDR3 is TGTGCCAGCAGGTCTAGCGGGAGGGCCGCAGATACGCAGTATTTT. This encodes CASRSSGRAADTQYF.

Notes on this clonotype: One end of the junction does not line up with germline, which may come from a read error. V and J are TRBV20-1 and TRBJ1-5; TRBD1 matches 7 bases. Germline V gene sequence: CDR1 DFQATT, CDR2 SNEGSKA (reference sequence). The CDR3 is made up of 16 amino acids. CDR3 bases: TGCAGCGCTAGAGATGAAAGGCAGGGGGGAGGTCAGCCCCAGCATTTT. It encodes CSARDERQGGGQPQHF.

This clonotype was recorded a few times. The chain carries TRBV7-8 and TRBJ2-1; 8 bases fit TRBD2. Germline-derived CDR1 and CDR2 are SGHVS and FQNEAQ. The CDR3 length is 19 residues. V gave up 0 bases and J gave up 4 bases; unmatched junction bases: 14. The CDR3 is CASSLARLAGQLSYNEQFF. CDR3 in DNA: TGTGCCAGCAGCTTAGCGCGGTTAGCGGGACAATTGTCATACAATGAGCAGTTCTTC.

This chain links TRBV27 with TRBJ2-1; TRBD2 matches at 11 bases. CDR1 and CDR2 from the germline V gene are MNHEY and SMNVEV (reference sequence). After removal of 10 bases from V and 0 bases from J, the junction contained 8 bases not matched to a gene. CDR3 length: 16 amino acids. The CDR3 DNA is TGTGCCACCCAAGTAGCGGGGGGGCCCTCCTACAATGAGCAGTTCTTC. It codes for CATQVAGGPSYNEQFF.

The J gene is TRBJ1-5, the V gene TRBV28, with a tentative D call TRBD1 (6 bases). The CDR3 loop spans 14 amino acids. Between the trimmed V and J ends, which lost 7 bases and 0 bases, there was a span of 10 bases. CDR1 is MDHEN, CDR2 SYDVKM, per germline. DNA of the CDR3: TGTGCCAGCATTACAGGGATTAGCAATCAGCCCCAGCATTTT. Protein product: CASITGISNQPQHF.

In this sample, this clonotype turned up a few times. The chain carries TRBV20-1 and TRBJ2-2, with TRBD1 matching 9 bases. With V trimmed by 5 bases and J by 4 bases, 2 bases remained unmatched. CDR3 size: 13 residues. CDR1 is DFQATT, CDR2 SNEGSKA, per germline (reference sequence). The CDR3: CSAGQGITGELFF. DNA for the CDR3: TGCAGTGCTGGACAGGGGATCACCGGGGAGCTGTTTTTT.

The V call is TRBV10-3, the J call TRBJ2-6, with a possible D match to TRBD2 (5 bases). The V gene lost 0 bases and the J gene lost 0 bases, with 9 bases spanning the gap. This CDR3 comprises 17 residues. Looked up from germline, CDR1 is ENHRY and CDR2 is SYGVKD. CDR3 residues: CAISESGRVSGANVLTF. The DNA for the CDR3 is TGTGCCATCAGTGAGTCCGGGCGGGTCTCTGGGGCCAACGTCCTGACTTTC.

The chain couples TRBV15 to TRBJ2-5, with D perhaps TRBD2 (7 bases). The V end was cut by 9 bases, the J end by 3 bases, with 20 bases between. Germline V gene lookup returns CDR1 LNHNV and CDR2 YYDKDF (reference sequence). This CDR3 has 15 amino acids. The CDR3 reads CATGDPGGSKETQYF. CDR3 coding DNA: TGTGCCACGGGGGACCCGGGGGGCTCCAAAGAGACCCAGTACTTC.